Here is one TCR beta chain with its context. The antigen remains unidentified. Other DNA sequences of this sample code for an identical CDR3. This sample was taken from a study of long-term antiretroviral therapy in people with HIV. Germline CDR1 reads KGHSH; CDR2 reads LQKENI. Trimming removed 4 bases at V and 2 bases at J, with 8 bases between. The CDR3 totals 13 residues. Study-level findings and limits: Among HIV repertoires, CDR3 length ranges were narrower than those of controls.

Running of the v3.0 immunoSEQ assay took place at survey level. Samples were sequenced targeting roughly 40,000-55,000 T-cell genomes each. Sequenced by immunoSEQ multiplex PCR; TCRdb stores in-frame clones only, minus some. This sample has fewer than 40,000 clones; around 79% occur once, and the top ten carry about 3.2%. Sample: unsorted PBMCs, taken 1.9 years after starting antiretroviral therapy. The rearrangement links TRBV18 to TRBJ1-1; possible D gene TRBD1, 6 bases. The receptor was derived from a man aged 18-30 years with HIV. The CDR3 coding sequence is TGTGCCAGCTCACTACAGGGTAACACTGAAGCTTTCTTT. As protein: CASSLQGNTEAFF.